This is a list of T cell receptor beta chains from one sample in a study of beta chain features in type 1 diabetes. Clones were read by immunoSEQ multiplex PCR, and TCRdb kept only the in-frame ones, dropping some. This sample has 900,000 or so clones, with 15% to 20% found just once. Source material: naive CD4+ T cells from blood. The receptors shown here come from a young woman in good health. Both conserved end residues are part of each CDR3. D genes are given only for firm matches. Clone sizes are given selectively: once, few, many, or a class where the clone is expanded.

clone size: NA
CDR3 length: 13
J gene: TRBJ2-7
V gene: TRBV28
D gene: NA
CDR3 DNA: TGTGCCAGCAGTGAGGGGCAGTTGGAAGAGCAGTACTTC
CDR3 protein: CASSEGQLEEQYF

clone size: NA
CDR3 length: 13
J gene: TRBJ1-1
V gene: TRBV4-3
D gene: NA
CDR3 DNA: TGCGCCAGCAGCCACCCTAGCGCGACTGAAGCTTTCTTT
CDR3 protein: CASSHPSATEAFF

clone size: NA
CDR3 length: 15
J gene: TRBJ2-3
V gene: TRBV25-1
D gene: NA
CDR3 DNA: TGTGCCAGCAGTGAACATGCGACTAATTTTGATACGCAGTATTTT
CDR3 protein: CASSEHATNFDTQYF

clone size: NA
CDR3 length: 14
J gene: TRBJ2-7
V gene: TRBV6-6
D gene: TRBD1
CDR3 DNA: TGTGCCAGCAGCGGGACAGGGGTCCTCTACGAGCAGTACTTC
CDR3 protein: CASSGTGVLYEQYF

clone size: NA
CDR3 length: 18
J gene: TRBJ2-5
V gene: TRBV18
D gene: NA
CDR3 DNA: TGTGCCAGCTCACCATATCTGAATCGGGGGACCGGAAGGGAGACCCAGTACTTC
CDR3 protein: CASSPYLNRGTGRETQYF

clone size: few
CDR3 length: 13
J gene: TRBJ1-2
V gene: TRBV27
D gene: NA
CDR3 DNA: TGTGCCAGCAGGGACAACCCCCCGGGTGGCTACACCTTC
CDR3 protein: CASRDNPPGGYTF

clone size: NA
CDR3 length: 17
J gene: TRBJ2-7
V gene: TRBV4-2
D gene: NA
CDR3 DNA: TGTGCCAGCAGCCATTATCCCCGTCGAGCGGAAACCTACGAGCAGTACTTC
CDR3 protein: CASSHYPRRAETYEQYF

clone size: few
CDR3 length: 16
J gene: TRBJ2-1
V gene: TRBV19
D gene: TRBD1
CDR3 DNA: TGTGCCAGTTCGACAGGGTATTCCGCTTATTACAATGAGCAGTTCTTC
CDR3 protein: CASSTGYSAYYNEQFF

clone size: NA
CDR3 length: 13
J gene: TRBJ2-3
V gene: TRBV28
D gene: NA
CDR3 DNA: TGTGCCAGCAGTAGGGGGGCCATTGATACGCAGTATTTT
CDR3 protein: CASSRGAIDTQYF

clone size: few
CDR3 length: 15
J gene: TRBJ2-6
V gene: TRBV28
D gene: TRBD1
CDR3 DNA: TGTGCCAGCACCAACAGGGGCTCTGGGGCCAACGTCCTGACTTTC
CDR3 protein: CASTNRGSGANVLTF

clone size: few
CDR3 length: 14
J gene: TRBJ2-1
V gene: TRBV2
D gene: TRBD2
CDR3 DNA: TGTGCCAGCAGTGTTCTAGCGGGAATTTTTGAGCAGTTCTTC
CDR3 protein: CASSVLAGIFEQFF

clone size: few
CDR3 length: 14
J gene: TRBJ2-7
V gene: TRBV6-6
D gene: TRBD1
CDR3 DNA: TGTGCCAGCCGAGCTAGGGGACAGCCCTACGAGCAGTACTTC
CDR3 protein: CASRARGQPYEQYF

clone size: few
CDR3 length: 15
J gene: TRBJ1-5
V gene: TRBV19
D gene: NA
CDR3 DNA: TGTGCCACCACTGGACCCCTCTTTAGCAATCAGCCCCAGCATTTT
CDR3 protein: CATTGPLFSNQPQHF

clone size: NA
CDR3 length: 12
J gene: TRBJ2-1
V gene: TRBV19
D gene: NA
CDR3 DNA: TGTGCCAGTAGTATCCAGGGTTGGGCGCAGTTCTTC
CDR3 protein: CASSIQGWAQFF

clone size: NA
CDR3 length: 15
J gene: TRBJ1-2
V gene: TRBV19
D gene: TRBD1
CDR3 DNA: TGTGCCAGTAGTATGCGGGACAGGGGAGACTATGGCTACACCTTC
CDR3 protein: CASSMRDRGDYGYTF

clone size: few
CDR3 length: 13
J gene: TRBJ2-1
V gene: TRBV9
D gene: NA
CDR3 DNA: TGTGCCAGCAGCGTACACAGCGACAATGAGCAGTTCTTC
CDR3 protein: CASSVHSDNEQFF

clone size: few
CDR3 length: 11
J gene: TRBJ1-1
V gene: TRBV28
D gene: NA
CDR3 DNA: TGTGCCAGCAGGATACATGTTGAAGCTTTCTTT
CDR3 protein: CASRIHVEAFF

clone size: many
CDR3 length: 16
J gene: TRBJ2-6
V gene: TRBV21-1
D gene: NA
CDR3 DNA: TGTGCCAGCAAGGTGGATATGCCCCTTGGGGCCAACGTCCTGACTTTC
CDR3 protein: CASKVDMPLGANVLTF

clone size: NA
CDR3 length: 13
J gene: TRBJ1-5
V gene: TRBV5-4
D gene: NA
CDR3 DNA: TGTGCCAGCAGCTTACAGGGAGAACAGCCCCAGCATTTT
CDR3 protein: CASSLQGEQPQHF

clone size: NA
CDR3 length: 16
J gene: TRBJ2-1
V gene: TRBV7-2
D gene: TRBD2
CDR3 DNA: TGTGCCAGCAACCGATGGAGCGGGAGCTCCTACAATGAGCAGTTCTTC
CDR3 protein: CASNRWSGSSYNEQFF

clone size: NA
CDR3 length: 13
J gene: TRBJ2-4
V gene: TRBV4-2
D gene: NA
CDR3 DNA: TGTGCCAGCAGCCAAGTTGTTGGCGGCACGAGACACTTC
CDR3 protein: CASSQVVGGTRHF

clone size: NA
CDR3 length: 14
J gene: TRBJ2-5
V gene: TRBV6-5
D gene: TRBD1
CDR3 DNA: TGTGCCAGCAGTCTCCAGGGGGCCTTAGAGACCCAGTACTTC
CDR3 protein: CASSLQGALETQYF

clone size: NA
CDR3 length: 14
J gene: TRBJ2-2
V gene: TRBV19
D gene: NA
CDR3 DNA: TGTGCCAGTAGTATTGAAGGGGTCGCCGGGGAGCTGTTTTTT
CDR3 protein: CASSIEGVAGELFF

clone size: once
CDR3 length: 16
J gene: TRBJ1-1
V gene: TRBV6-6
D gene: NA
CDR3 DNA: TGTGCCAGCAGCTCCGATTTTTTGGGAGGTGGCACTGAAGCTTTCTTT
CDR3 protein: CASSSDFLGGGTEAFF

clone size: NA
CDR3 length: 14
J gene: TRBJ1-1
V gene: TRBV10-3
D gene: TRBD1
CDR3 DNA: TGTGCCATCAAAGTGGGGACAGGGAGCACTGAAGCTTTCTTT
CDR3 protein: CAIKVGTGSTEAFF

clone size: few
CDR3 length: 15
J gene: TRBJ2-7
V gene: TRBV28
D gene: TRBD1
CDR3 DNA: TGTGCCAGCAGTCCGGGACAGGCAAACTCCTACGAGCAGTACTTC
CDR3 protein: CASSPGQANSYEQYF

clone size: few
CDR3 length: 12
J gene: TRBJ2-3
V gene: TRBV27
D gene: NA
CDR3 DNA: TGTGCCAGCCGACAGGTCACAGATACGCAGTATTTT
CDR3 protein: CASRQVTDTQYF

clone size: few
CDR3 length: 14
J gene: TRBJ2-7
V gene: TRBV7-9
D gene: NA
CDR3 DNA: TGTGCCAGCAGCTACGGACCCCGCTTCTACGAGCAGTACTTC
CDR3 protein: CASSYGPRFYEQYF

clone size: many
CDR3 length: 12
J gene: TRBJ1-2
V gene: TRBV7-9
D gene: NA
CDR3 DNA: TGTGCCAGCAGGACGTCGGCGGACGGCTACACCTTC
CDR3 protein: CASRTSADGYTF

clone size: NA
CDR3 length: 15
J gene: TRBJ1-2
V gene: TRBV18
D gene: NA
CDR3 DNA: TGTGCCAGCTCACCAGAGGGAAAAGCTAACTATGGCTACACCTTC
CDR3 protein: CASSPEGKANYGYTF

clone size: NA
CDR3 length: 12
J gene: TRBJ2-5
V gene: TRBV7-2
D gene: NA
CDR3 DNA: TGTGCCAGCAGCTTGCAACTAGAGACCCAGTACTTC
CDR3 protein: CASSLQLETQYF

clone size: NA
CDR3 length: 14
J gene: TRBJ2-7
V gene: TRBV18
D gene: TRBD1
CDR3 DNA: TGTGCCAGCTCCCCGGGACAGGGAAGAAGCGAGCAGTACTTC
CDR3 protein: CASSPGQGRSEQYF

clone size: few
CDR3 length: 13
J gene: TRBJ2-7
V gene: TRBV27
D gene: NA
CDR3 DNA: TGTGCCAGCAGCCTGATCGGGTACGGCGAGCAGTACTTC
CDR3 protein: CASSLIGYGEQYF

clone size: NA
CDR3 length: 11
J gene: TRBJ2-3
V gene: TRBV29-1
D gene: NA
CDR3 DNA: TGCAGCGTTGACTCCATCGATACGCAGTATTTT
CDR3 protein: CSVDSIDTQYF

clone size: few
CDR3 length: 17
J gene: TRBJ2-2
V gene: TRBV19
D gene: NA
CDR3 DNA: TGTGCCAGTAGTATCCCCCAGCTGGATCATTACACCGGGGAGCTGTTTTTT
CDR3 protein: CASSIPQLDHYTGELFF

clone size: NA
CDR3 length: 18
J gene: TRBJ2-1
V gene: TRBV5-6
D gene: TRBD2
CDR3 DNA: TGTGCCAGCAGCTTGGGGCCAACTAGCGGGAGGGGCGGGGATGAGCAGTTCTTC
CDR3 protein: CASSLGPTSGRGGDEQFF

clone size: NA
CDR3 length: 13
J gene: TRBJ1-5
V gene: TRBV6-6
D gene: TRBD1
CDR3 DNA: TGTGCCAGTACGGACAGGGTTAATCAGCCCCAGCATTTT
CDR3 protein: CASTDRVNQPQHF

clone size: NA
CDR3 length: 15
J gene: TRBJ2-7
V gene: TRBV25-1
D gene: TRBD2
CDR3 DNA: TGTGCCAGCAGTGAAACCAACGGGAGGACCGACGAGCAGTACTTC
CDR3 protein: CASSETNGRTDEQYF

clone size: NA
CDR3 length: 15
J gene: TRBJ2-5
V gene: TRBV7-2
D gene: NA
CDR3 DNA: TGTGCCAGCAGCCTACTCTGGGGGGTGGGAGAGACCCAGTACTTC
CDR3 protein: CASSLLWGVGETQYF

clone size: few
CDR3 length: 14
J gene: TRBJ1-2
V gene: TRBV28
D gene: TRBD1
CDR3 DNA: TGTGCCAGCAGGACAGGGGCTCCCATCTATGGCTACACCTTC
CDR3 protein: CASRTGAPIYGYTF